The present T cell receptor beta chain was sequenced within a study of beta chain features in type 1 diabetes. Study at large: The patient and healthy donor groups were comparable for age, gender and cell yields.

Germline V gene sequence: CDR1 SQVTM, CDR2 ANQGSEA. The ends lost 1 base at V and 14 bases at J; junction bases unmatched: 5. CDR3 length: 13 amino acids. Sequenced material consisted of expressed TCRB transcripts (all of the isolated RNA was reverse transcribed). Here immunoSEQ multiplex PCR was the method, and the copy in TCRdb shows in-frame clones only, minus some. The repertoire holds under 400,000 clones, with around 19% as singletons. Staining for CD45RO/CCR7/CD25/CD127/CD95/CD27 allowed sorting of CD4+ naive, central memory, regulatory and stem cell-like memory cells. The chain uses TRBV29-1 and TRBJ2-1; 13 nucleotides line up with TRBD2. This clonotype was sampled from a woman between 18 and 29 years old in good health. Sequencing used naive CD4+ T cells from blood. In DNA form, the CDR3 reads TGCAGCGTTGAAGGACTAGCGGGGGGACGAAAGTTCTTC. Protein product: CSVEGLAGGRKFF.